The clone carrying this T cell receptor beta chain was counted a few times. Antigen specificity is unknown. These data come from a study of blood T cells in healthy people across ages. Losses at the gene ends were 6 bases for V and 2 bases for J; bases not matched to a gene: 14. Germline CDR1 is SGHVS and CDR2 is FNYEAQ. There are 18 residues in the CDR3. It was with a sample-barcoded 5' primer and a J-beta primer mix that a second PCR of roughly 6 to 12 cycles was run. Every molecule of cDNA carried a tag from a template-switch adaptor with 12 random nucleotides. One entry per CDR3 protein, called by TCRdb with MiXCR from the 5' RACE reads. The table records hundreds of thousands of distinct CDR3 sequences, roughly 20% of them present only once. Study-wide results and caveats: Underestimates were what the diversity estimates from one million T cells were considered to be. Naive T cell percentage showed a strong correlation with the diversity of TCR beta.

This rearrangement joins TRBV7-6 to TRBJ2-2; 8 nucleotides line up with TRBD1. The specimen was blood. This clonotype was obtained from a man aged 70 or older in good health. CDR3 region: CASRPGGGQLTNTGELFF. DNA for the CDR3: TGTGCCAGCAGGCCAGGGGGCGGACAGCTGACTAACACCGGGGAGCTGTTTTTT.